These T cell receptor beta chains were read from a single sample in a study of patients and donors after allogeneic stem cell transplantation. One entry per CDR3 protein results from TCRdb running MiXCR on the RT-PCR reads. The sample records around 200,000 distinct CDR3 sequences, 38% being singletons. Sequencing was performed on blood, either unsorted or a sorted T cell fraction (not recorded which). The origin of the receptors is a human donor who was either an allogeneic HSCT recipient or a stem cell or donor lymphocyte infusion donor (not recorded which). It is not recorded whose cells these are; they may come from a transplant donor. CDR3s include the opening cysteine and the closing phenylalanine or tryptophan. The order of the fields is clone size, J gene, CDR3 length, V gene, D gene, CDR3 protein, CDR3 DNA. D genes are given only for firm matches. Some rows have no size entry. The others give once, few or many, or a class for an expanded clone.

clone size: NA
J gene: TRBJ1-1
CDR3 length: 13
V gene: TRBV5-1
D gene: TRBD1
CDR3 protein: CASSYNRGTEAFF
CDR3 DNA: TGCGCCAGCAGCTATAACAGGGGAACTGAAGCTTTCTTT

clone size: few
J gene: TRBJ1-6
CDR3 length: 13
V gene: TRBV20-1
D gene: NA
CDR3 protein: CSARYRVNSPLHF
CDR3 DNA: TGCAGTGCTAGATACAGGGTTAATTCACCCCTCCACTTT

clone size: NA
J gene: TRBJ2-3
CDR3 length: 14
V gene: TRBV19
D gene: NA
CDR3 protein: CASSMEGARDTQYF
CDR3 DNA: TGTGCCAGTAGTATGGAGGGGGCGAGAGATACGCAGTATTTT

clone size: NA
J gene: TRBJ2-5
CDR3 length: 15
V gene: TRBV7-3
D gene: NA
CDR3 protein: CASSLTAGRQETQYF
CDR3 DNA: TGTGCCAGCAGCTTAACGGCGGGGCGCCAAGAGACCCAGTACTTC

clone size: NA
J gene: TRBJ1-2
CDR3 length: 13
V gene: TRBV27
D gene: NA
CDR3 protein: CASSGVGGGGYTF
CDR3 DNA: TGTGCCAGCAGCGGAGTAGGAGGGGGTGGCTACACCTTC

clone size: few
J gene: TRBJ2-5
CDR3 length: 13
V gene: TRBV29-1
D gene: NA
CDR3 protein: CTAWTRYGETQYF
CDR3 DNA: TGCACTGCCTGGACGCGTTATGGAGAGACCCAGTACTTC

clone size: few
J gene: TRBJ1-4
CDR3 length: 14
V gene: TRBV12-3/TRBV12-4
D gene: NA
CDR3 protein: CASSLTGTNEKLFF
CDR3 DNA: TGTGCCAGCAGTTTAACGGGAACTAATGAAAAACTGTTTTTT

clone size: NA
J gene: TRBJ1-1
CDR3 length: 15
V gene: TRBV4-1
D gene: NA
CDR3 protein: CASSQGPTGVGEAFF
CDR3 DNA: TGCGCCAGCAGCCAAGGCCCTACGGGGGTGGGTGAAGCTTTCTTT

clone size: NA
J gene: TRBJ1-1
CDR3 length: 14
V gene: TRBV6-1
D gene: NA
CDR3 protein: CAGKKGGANTEAFF
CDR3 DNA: TGTGCCGGAAAGAAGGGGGGCGCGAACACTGAAGCTTTCTTT

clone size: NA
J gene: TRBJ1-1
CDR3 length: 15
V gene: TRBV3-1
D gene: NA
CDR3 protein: CASSPRAYGFTEAFF
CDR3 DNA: TGTGCCAGCAGCCCAAGAGCGTATGGATTCACTGAAGCTTTCTTT

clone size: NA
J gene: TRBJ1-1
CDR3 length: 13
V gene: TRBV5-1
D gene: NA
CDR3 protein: CARSLGENTEAFF
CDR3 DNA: TGCGCCAGAAGCTTGGGGGAGAACACTGAAGCTTTCTTT

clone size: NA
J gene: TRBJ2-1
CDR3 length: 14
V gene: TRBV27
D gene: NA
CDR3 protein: CASSLRGGRDEQFF
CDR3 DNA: TGTGCCAGCAGTTTAAGGGGGGGCCGCGATGAGCAGTTCTTC

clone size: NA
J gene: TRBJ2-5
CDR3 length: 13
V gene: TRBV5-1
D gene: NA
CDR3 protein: CASSRDNQETQYF
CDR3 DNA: TGCGCCAGCAGTCGGGACAATCAAGAGACCCAGTACTTC

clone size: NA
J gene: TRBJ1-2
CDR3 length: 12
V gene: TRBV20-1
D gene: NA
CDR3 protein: CSASRRNYGYTF
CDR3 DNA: TGCAGTGCTAGCCGGAGAAACTATGGCTACACCTTC

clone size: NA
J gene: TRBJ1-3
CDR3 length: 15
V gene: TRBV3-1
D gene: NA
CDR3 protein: CASSQVRGAGNTIYF
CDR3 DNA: TGTGCCAGCAGCCAAGTCCGTGGGGCTGGAAACACCATATATTTT

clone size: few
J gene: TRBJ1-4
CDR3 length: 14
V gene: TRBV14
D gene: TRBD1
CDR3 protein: CASSQTGSQEKLFF
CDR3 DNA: TGTGCCAGCAGCCAGACAGGGTCTCAAGAAAAACTGTTTTTT

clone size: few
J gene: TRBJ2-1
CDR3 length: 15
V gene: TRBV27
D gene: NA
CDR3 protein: CASSFRAEGNNEQFF
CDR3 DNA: TGTGCCAGCAGTTTCAGGGCGGAGGGGAACAATGAGCAGTTCTTC

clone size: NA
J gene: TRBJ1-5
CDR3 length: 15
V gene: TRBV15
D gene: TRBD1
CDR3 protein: CATSRTGVDNQPQHF
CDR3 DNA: TGTGCCACCAGTCGGACAGGGGTTGACAATCAGCCCCAGCATTTT

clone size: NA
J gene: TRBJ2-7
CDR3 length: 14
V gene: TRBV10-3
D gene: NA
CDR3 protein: CAISDVGASYEQYF
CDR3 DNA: TGTGCCATCAGTGATGTGGGGGCTTCCTACGAGCAGTACTTC

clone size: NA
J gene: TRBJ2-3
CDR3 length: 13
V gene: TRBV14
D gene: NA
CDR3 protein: CASSQGAIHTQYF
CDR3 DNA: TGTGCCAGCAGCCAAGGAGCCATTCATACGCAGTATTTT

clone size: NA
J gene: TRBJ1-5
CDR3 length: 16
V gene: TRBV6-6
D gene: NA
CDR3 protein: CASSYGGQASNQPQHF
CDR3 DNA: TGTGCCAGCAGTTACGGGGGGCAGGCTAGCAATCAGCCCCAGCATTTT

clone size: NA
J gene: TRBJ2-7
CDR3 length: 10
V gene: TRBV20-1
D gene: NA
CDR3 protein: CSASLGEQYF
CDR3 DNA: TGCAGTGCTAGTTTAGGCGAGCAGTACTTC

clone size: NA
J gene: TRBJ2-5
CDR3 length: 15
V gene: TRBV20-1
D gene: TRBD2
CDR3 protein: CSASLGLALRETQYF
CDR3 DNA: TGCAGTGCTAGCCTCGGACTAGCCCTCCGAGAGACCCAGTACTTC

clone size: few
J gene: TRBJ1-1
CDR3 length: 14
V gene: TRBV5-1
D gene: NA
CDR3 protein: CASSFAAANTEAFF
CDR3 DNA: TGCGCCAGCAGCTTTGCCGCAGCGAACACTGAAGCTTTCTTT

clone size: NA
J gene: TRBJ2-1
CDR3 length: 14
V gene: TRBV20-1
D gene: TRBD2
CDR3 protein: CSASRGGRLYEQFF
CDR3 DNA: TGCAGTGCTAGCCGCGGGGGGCGGTTGTATGAGCAGTTCTTC

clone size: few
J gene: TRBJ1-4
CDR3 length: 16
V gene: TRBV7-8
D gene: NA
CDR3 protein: CASSPYQGQIGEKLFF
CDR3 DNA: TGTGCCAGCAGCCCCTATCAGGGGCAGATCGGTGAAAAACTGTTTTTT

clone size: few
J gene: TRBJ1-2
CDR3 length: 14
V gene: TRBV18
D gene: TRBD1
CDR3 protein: CASSPQAGGDGYTF
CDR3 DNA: TGTGCCAGCTCACCACAGGCAGGGGGTGATGGCTACACCTTC

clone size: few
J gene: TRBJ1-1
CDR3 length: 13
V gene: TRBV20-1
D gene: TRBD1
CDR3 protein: CSARTGGGTEAFF
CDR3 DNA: TGCAGTGCTAGAACAGGGGGCGGGACTGAAGCTTTCTTT

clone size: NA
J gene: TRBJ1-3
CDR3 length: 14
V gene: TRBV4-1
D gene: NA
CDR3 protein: CASSQEGPGNTIYF
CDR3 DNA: TGCGCCAGCAGCCAAGAGGGGCCTGGAAACACCATATATTTT

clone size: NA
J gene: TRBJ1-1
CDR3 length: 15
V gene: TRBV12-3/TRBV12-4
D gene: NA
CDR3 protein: CASSLGWVENTEAFF
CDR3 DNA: TGTGCCAGCAGTTTAGGATGGGTAGAGAACACTGAAGCTTTCTTT

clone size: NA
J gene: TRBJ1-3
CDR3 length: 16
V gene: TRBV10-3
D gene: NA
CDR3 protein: CAISESGSITGNTIYF
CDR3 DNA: TGTGCCATCAGTGAGTCGGGCAGCATTACTGGAAACACCATATATTTT

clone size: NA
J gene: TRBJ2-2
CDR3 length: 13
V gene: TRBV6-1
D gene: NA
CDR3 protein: CASTEQVAGELFF
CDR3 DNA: TGTGCCAGCACAGAGCAGGTCGCCGGGGAGCTGTTTTTT

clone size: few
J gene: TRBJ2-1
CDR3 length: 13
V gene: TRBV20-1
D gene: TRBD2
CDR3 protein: CSARTRTSNEQFF
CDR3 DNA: TGCAGTGCTAGAACGAGGACTAGCAATGAGCAGTTCTTC

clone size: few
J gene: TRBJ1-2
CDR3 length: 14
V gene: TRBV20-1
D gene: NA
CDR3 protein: CSARPGRGFSGYTF
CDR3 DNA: TGCAGTGCTAGACCGGGGAGGGGATTTAGTGGCTACACCTTC

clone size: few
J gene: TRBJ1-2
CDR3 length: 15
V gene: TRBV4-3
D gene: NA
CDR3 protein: CASSQEVGTNYGYTF
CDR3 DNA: TGCGCCAGCAGCCAAGAGGTCGGAACTAACTATGGCTACACCTTC

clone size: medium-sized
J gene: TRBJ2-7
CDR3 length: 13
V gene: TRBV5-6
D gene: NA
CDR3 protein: CASSFGTGLEQYF
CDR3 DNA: TGTGCCAGCAGCTTCGGGACGGGGCTCGAGCAGTACTTC

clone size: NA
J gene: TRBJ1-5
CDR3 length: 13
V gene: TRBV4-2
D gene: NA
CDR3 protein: CASSQGGLEPQHF
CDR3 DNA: TGTGCCAGCAGCCAAGGAGGGCTGGAGCCCCAGCATTTT

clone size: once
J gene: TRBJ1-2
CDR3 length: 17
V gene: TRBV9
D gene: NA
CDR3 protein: CASSVEASGHGHYGYTF
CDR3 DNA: TGTGCCAGCAGCGTGGAAGCCTCGGGGCACGGGCACTATGGCTACACCTTC

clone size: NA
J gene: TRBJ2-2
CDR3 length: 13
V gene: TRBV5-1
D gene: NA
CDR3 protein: CASSLFAPGELFF
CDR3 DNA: TGCGCCAGCAGCTTGTTTGCACCCGGGGAGCTGTTTTTT

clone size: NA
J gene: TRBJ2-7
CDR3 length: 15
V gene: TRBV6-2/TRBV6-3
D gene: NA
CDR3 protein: CASSQARPGQDEQYF
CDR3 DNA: TGTGCCAGCAGCCAGGCCCGGCCAGGCCAGGACGAGCAGTACTTC

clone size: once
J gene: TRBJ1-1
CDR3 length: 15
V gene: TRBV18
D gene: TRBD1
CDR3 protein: CASSTRGTANTEAFF
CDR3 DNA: TGTGCCAGCTCAACCCGGGGGACAGCGAACACTGAAGCTTTCTTT

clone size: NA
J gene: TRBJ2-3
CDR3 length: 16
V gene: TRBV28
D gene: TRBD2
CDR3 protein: CASTVGGGGSTDTQYF
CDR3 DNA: TGTGCCAGCACCGTGGGTGGCGGGGGTAGCACAGATACGCAGTATTTT

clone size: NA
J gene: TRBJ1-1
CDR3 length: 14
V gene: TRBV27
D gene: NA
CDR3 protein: CASSLDSFLTEAFF
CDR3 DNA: TGTGCCAGCAGCCTTGACAGCTTCCTCACTGAAGCTTTCTTT

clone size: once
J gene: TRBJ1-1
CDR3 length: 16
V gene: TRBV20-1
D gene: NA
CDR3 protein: CSASGGMRGNRAEAFF
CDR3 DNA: TGCAGTGCTAGTGGAGGTATGAGGGGGAATCGGGCTGAAGCTTTCTTT

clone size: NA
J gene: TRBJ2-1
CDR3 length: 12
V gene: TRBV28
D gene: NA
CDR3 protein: CASSLLSDEQFF
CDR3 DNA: TGTGCCAGCAGTTTATTGTCCGATGAGCAGTTCTTC

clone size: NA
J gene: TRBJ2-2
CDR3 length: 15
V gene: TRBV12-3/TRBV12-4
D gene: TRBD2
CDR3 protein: CASSPGLAGPGELFF
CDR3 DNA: TGTGCCAGCAGCCCGGGACTAGCGGGGCCCGGGGAGCTGTTTTTT